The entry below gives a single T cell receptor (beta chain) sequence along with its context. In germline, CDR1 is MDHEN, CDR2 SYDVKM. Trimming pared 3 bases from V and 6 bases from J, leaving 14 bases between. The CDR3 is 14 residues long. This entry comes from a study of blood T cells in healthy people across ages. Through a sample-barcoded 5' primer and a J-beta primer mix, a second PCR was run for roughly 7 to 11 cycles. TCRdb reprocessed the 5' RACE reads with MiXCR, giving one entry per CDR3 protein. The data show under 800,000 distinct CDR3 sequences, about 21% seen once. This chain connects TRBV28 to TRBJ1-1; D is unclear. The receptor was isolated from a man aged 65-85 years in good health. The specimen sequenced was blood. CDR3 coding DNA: TGTGCCAGCAGTTTCTGGACGGACTCTCCTGAAGCTTTCTTT. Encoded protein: CASSFWTDSPEAFF.